The 2 T cell receptor beta chains below come from one sample, sequenced in a study of blood T cell repertoires in COVID-19. Clones were read by immunoSEQ multiplex PCR, and TCRdb kept only the in-frame ones, dropping some. The table lists approximately 200,000 clones, about 81% of them singletons. The specimen was peripheral blood. All receptors come from a woman of 80 years or more with COVID-19, enrolled during active disease.

The chain uses TRBV6-6 and TRBJ2-7; 12 nucleotides match TRBD2. The CDR3 contains 16 residues. Trimming at V came to 0 bases and at J to 7 bases, leaving 7 bases not matched to a gene. Germline values: CDR1 MNHNY, CDR2 SVGAGI (reference sequence). The CDR3 bases are TGTGCCAGCAGTTACTCCCCTAGCGGGAGGGCAGGTGAGCAGTACTTC. It yields the protein CASSYSPSGRAGEQYF.

The CDR3: CASTPYGRVSGSYEQYF. The CDR3 DNA follows: TGTGCCAGCACTCCCTATGGGAGAGTATCGGGATCCTACGAGCAGTACTTC. The genes are TRBV27 and TRBJ2-7, with TRBD2 as a possible D gene (5 bases). Trimming stripped 7 bases from V and 1 base from J, with 23 bases between. The V gene's germline CDR1 is MNHEY and CDR2 SMNVEV (reference sequence). This CDR3 has 17 amino acids.